This T cell receptor beta chain is drawn from a study of T cells in localized non-small cell lung cancer. A remark on this clone: Its specificity is unknown.

The CDR3 loop spans 13 amino acids. Trimming stripped 5 bases from V and 6 bases from J, with 11 bases between. Germline assignment: CDR1 MDHEN and CDR2 SYDVKM. Findings and limits, study-wide: Appearing in adjacent lung were a median about 60 of the top 100 tumor clones. Higher T cell density in the blood was associated with longer overall survival, whereas higher adjacent-lung clonality associated with shorter survival. Multi-region tumor sequencing was not done, so intratumor heterogeneity could not be excluded. Uninvolved neighboring lung showed the greatest T cell clonality, exceeding tumor.

The repertoire was sequenced with immunoSEQ multiplex PCR; TCRdb's copy has only in-frame clones and lacks some. Counted here are about 3,500 clones, about 24% occurring once; the ten biggest clones make up under 20%. This specimen consisted of lung tumor tissue, obtained before any cancer treatment. The receptor's source is a man aged 35 to 70 with stage II squamous cell lung carcinoma. The rearrangement uses TRBV28 and TRBJ1-5, with a tentative D call TRBD1 (5 bases). CDR3 DNA sequence: TGTGCCAGCAGTCCAGAGGGGCCTCAGCCCCAGCATTTT. Translation: CASSPEGPQPQHF. The full variable domain, in which reference TRBV28 and TRBJ1-5 provide the parts outside the CDR3, is DVKVTQSSRYLVKRTGEKVFLECVQDMDHENMFWYRQDPGLGLRLIYFSYDVKMKEKGDIPEGYSVSREKKERFSLILESASTNQTSMYLCASSPEGPQPQHFGDGTRLSIL.